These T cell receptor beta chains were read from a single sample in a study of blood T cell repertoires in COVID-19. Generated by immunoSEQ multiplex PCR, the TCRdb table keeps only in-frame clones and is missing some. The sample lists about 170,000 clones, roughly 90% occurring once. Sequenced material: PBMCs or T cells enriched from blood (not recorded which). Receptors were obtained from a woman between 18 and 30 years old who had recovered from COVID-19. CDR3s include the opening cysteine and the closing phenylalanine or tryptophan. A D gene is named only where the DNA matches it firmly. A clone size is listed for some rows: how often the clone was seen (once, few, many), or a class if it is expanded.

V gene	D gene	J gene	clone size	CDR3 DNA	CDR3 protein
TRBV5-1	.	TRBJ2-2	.	TGCGCCAGCAGCTTGGTCGTGACCGGGGAGCTGTTTTTT	CASSLVVTGELFF
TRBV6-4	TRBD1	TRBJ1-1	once	TGTGCCAGCAGTGACCTTGGAGGGACAGAGAGAAACACTGAAGCTTTCTTT	CASSDLGGTERNTEAFF
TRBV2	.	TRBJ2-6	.	TGTGCCAGCAGTGAGGGGGGGGCCTCAGGGGCCAACGTCCTGACTTTC	CASSEGGASGANVLTF
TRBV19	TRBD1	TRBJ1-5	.	TGTGCCAGTACCGACAGGGAGGCTCAGCCCCAGCATTTT	CASTDREAQPQHF
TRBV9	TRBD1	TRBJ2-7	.	TGTGCCAGCAGCCCGGGACAGGGACTTTACGAGCAGTACTTC	CASSPGQGLYEQYF
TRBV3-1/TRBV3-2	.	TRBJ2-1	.	TGTGCCAGCAGCCTACGGACTTTCAATGAGCAGTTCTTC	CASSLRTFNEQFF
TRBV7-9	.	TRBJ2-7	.	TGTGCCAGCAGCTTAGGAGCGGGCCATCCCTACGAGCAGTACTTC	CASSLGAGHPYEQYF
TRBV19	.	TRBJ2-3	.	TGTGCCAGTAGTCAGGGGCCGGGGTATACGCAGTATTTT	CASSQGPGYTQYF
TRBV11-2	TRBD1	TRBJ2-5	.	TGTGCCAGCAGCTTAGCTGGTTTGGGCAGGGGGCTGGATGAGACCCAGTACTTC	CASSLAGLGRGLDETQYF
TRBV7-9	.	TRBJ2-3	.	TGTGCCAGCACGAGGGGTGATAGTCCCTCTAGCACAGATACGCAGTATTTT	CASTRGDSPSSTDTQYF
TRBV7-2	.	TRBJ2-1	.	TGTGCCAGCAGCTTACAGCTGCTAGGCTCCTACAATGAGCAGTTCTTC	CASSLQLLGSYNEQFF
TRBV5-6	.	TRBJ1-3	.	TGTGCCAGCAGCATACAACCCCGGAGTTCTGGAAACACCATATATTTT	CASSIQPRSSGNTIYF
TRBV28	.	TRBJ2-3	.	TGTGCCAGCAGGAGAGGAGGGAACGTGGATACGCAGTATTTT	CASRRGGNVDTQYF
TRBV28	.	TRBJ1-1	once	TGTGCCAGCAGTGCCCAGGGCTACACTGAAGCTTTCTTT	CASSAQGYTEAFF